The following is a T cell receptor (beta chain) sequence with its context. TCRdb keeps only in-frame clones here, not all; method: immunoSEQ multiplex PCR. Of 20,000 to 30,000 clones listed, approximately 92% are singletons. The data belong to a study of blood T cell repertoires in COVID-19. V lost 6 bases and J 16 bases, leaving 13 bases between the germline ends. CDR3 length: 11 residues. Germline V CDR1 and CDR2: MRHNA, SNTAGT. The receptor was derived from a human donor in a cohort sampled during active COVID-19. The sequenced material came from peripheral blood. The genes are TRBV6-4 and TRBJ1-6, with D possibly being TRBD1 (6 bases). The CDR3 loop reads CASRSGQRLHF. CDR3 coding DNA: TGTGCCAGCAGATCCGGACAGCGTCTCCACTTT.